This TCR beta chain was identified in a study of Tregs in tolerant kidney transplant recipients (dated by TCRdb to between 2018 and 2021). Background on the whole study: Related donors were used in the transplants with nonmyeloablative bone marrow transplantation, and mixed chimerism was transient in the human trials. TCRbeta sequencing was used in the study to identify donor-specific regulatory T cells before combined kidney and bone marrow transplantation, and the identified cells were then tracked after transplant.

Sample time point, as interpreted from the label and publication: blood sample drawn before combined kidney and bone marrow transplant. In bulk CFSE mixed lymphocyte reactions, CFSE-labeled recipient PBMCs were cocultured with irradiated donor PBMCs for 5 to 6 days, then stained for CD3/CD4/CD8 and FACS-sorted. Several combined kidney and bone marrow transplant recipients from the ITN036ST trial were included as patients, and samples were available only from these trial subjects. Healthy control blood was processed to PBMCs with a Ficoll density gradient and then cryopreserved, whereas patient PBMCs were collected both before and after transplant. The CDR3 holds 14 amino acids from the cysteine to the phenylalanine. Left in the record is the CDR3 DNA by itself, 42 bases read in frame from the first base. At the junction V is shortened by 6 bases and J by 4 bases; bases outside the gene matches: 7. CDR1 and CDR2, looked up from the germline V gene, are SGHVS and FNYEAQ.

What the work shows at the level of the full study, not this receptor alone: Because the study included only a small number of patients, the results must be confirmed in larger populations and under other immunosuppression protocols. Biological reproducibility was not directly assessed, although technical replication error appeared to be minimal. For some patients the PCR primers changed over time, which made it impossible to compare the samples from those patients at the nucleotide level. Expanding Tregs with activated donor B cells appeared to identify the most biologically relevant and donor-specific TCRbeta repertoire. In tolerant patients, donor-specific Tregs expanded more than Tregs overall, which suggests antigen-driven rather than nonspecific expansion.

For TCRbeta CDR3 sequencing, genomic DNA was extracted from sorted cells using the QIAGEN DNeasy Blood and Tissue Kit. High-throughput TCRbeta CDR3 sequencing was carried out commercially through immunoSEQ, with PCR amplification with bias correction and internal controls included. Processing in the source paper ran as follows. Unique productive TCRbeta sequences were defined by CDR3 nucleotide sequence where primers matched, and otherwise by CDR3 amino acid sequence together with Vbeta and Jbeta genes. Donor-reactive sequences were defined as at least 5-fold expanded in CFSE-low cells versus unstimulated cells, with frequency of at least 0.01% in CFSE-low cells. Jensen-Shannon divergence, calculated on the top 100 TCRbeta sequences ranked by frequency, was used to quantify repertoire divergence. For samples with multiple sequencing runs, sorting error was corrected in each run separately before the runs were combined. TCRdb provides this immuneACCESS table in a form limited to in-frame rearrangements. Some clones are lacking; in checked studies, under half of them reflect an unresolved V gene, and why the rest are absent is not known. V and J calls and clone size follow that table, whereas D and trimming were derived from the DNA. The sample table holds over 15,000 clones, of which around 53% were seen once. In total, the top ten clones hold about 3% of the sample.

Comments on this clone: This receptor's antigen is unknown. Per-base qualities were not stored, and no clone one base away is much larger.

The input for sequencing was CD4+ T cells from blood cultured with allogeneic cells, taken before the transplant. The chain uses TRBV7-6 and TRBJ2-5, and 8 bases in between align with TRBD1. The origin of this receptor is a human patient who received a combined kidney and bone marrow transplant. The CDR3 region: CASRRTGPRETQYF. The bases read TGTGCCAGCAGAAGGACAGGGCCGAGAGAGACCCAGTACTTC.